This is a list of T cell receptor beta chains from one sample in a study of shared clonotypes between healthy human individuals. Repertoires were generated with immunoSEQ multiplex PCR, while TCRdb's copy carries only in-frame clones and drops some. The sample includes under 1,100,000 clones, around 74% of them seen just once. Sequencing was done on a sample of memory CD4+ T cells sorted from blood. These receptors came from a man aged 18 to 29 in good health. Each CDR3 is given with its conserved first and last residue. The D gene is left open where the match is weak. For some rows the clone size is stated as once, few or many, or as a class when expanded; others skip it.

cdr3_nt,cdr3_aa,clone_size,v_call,j_call,d_call,cdr3_length
TGTGCCAGCAGGACAGGGCTGGGCGAGCAGTACTTC,CASRTGLGEQYF,.,TRBV6-5,TRBJ2-7,TRBD1,12
TGCAGCGTTGTGGTCGTTGGAAACACCATATATTTT,CSVVVVGNTIYF,few,TRBV29-1,TRBJ1-3,.,12
TGTGCCAGCAGCTTAGCAGACAGGTACACCATATATTTT,CASSLADRYTIYF,.,TRBV7-9,TRBJ1-3,.,13
TGTGCCAGCAGCCTCGCAGGGGGCAGGGAGCAGTACTTC,CASSLAGGREQYF,.,TRBV11-3,TRBJ2-7,TRBD1,13
TGTGCCAGCAGCAAACGGCACCCTTACAATGAGCAGTTCTTC,CASSKRHPYNEQFF,.,TRBV7-2,TRBJ2-1,.,14
TGTGCCAGCAGTGAAGCGGACAGCCACCCCTCCTATAATTCACCCCTCCACTTT,CASSEADSHPSYNSPLHF,once,TRBV6-1,TRBJ1-6,.,18
TGCGCCAGCAGCTTGGCCACGGGCAGCCCCACCTACGAGCAGTACTTC,CASSLATGSPTYEQYF,once,TRBV5-1,TRBJ2-7,.,16
TGTGCCAGCAGCTTGGCTGTGAAGGAGGTAGCCCTCCACTTT,CASSLAVKEVALHF,.,TRBV5-5,TRBJ1-6,.,14
TGTGCCAGCAGTTTACTGGGAGAGACCCAGTACTTC,CASSLLGETQYF,.,TRBV6-6,TRBJ2-5,.,12
TGTGCCTGGAGTTTCAAGGGACTTCGCTCTGGAAACACCATATATTTT,CAWSFKGLRSGNTIYF,once,TRBV30,TRBJ1-3,.,16
TGTGCCACCAGCAGAGATAGGGACAGGGAGGAAACCCTCCACTTT,CATSRDRDREETLHF,.,TRBV15,TRBJ1-6,TRBD1,15
TGCGTGGCCTCAACAGCCCAGAACACTGAAGCTTTCTTT,CVASTAQNTEAFF,.,TRBV27,TRBJ1-1,.,13
TGTGCCAGCAGGGCACAGGGGAGCGCTGGAAACACCATATATTTT,CASRAQGSAGNTIYF,.,TRBV6-5,TRBJ1-3,TRBD1,15
TGTGCCAGCAGCTTGGACAGGGGTGGCGTCACAGATACGCAGTATTTT,CASSLDRGGVTDTQYF,few,TRBV7-9,TRBJ2-3,TRBD1,16
TGTGCCAGCGAACAGGGGGGCAATCAGCCCCAGCATTTT,CASEQGGNQPQHF,.,TRBV6-1,TRBJ1-5,TRBD1,13
TGTGCCAGCAAAGCCGGGACAGGGAGTGAAAAACTGTTTTTT,CASKAGTGSEKLFF,.,TRBV2,TRBJ1-4,TRBD1,14
TGTGCCAGCAGCTTAGTGATCGGGGAGCTGTTTTTT,CASSLVIGELFF,.,TRBV11-2,TRBJ2-2,.,12
TGTGCTAGTGGAACGGGACAGGGTTTGGTGGAGACCCAGTACTTC,CASGTGQGLVETQYF,.,TRBV12-5,TRBJ2-5,TRBD1,15
TGCGCCAGCAGCCAAGGGACAGGGGTCAATCAGCCCCAGCATTTT,CASSQGTGVNQPQHF,few,TRBV4-1,TRBJ1-5,TRBD1,15
TGTGCCAGCAGCTTATCCTGGGGGCCCTACAATGAGCAGTTCTTC,CASSLSWGPYNEQFF,.,TRBV7-2,TRBJ2-1,.,15
TGTGCCAGCAGCTTGTTGGGACTAGCTTACGAGCAGTACTTC,CASSLLGLAYEQYF,.,TRBV5-5,TRBJ2-7,TRBD2,14
TGTGCCAGCTCAGGAGCGGGGAGCACAGATACGCAGTATTTT,CASSGAGSTDTQYF,.,TRBV2,TRBJ2-3,TRBD2,14
TGTGCCATCAGTGGACAGGATGGCTCTGGAAACACCATATATTTT,CAISGQDGSGNTIYF,.,TRBV10-3,TRBJ1-3,.,15
TGTCCAGAAGCGAAGGGACGGATCAATCAGCCCCAGCATTTT,CPEAKGRINQPQHF,few,TRBV7-7,TRBJ1-5,.,14
TGCGCCAGCAGCTTGGACAGGGGGAATGGAAACACCATATATTTT,CASSLDRGNGNTIYF,.,TRBV5-1,TRBJ1-3,TRBD1,15
TGTGCCAGCAGCGTAGGTCAGGGGATAGGGAACACTGAAGCTTTCTTT,CASSVGQGIGNTEAFF,.,TRBV9,TRBJ1-1,.,16
TGTGCCAGCAGCTTGTACGGGGGTCCATACGAGCAGTACTTC,CASSLYGGPYEQYF,.,TRBV5-5,TRBJ2-7,.,14
TGTGCCAGCAGCTCAATCGGAGGGGGTACGCAGTATTTT,CASSSIGGGTQYF,.,TRBV7-2,TRBJ2-3,.,13
TGTGCCAGCAGCGATGGACTGAATAGCAATCAGCCCCAGCATTTT,CASSDGLNSNQPQHF,.,TRBV5-5,TRBJ1-5,.,15
TGTGCCAGCAGCCAACAGGGTGGGAATTACGAGCAGTACTTC,CASSQQGGNYEQYF,.,TRBV6-5,TRBJ2-7,.,14
TGTGCCTCGCGACAAAGAATGAGCTCCTACGAGCAGTACTTC,CASRQRMSSYEQYF,.,TRBV30,TRBJ2-7,.,14
TGTGCCAGCAGCTTCGGGACAGGGGGAACTTGGGCCTACGAGCAGTACTTC,CASSFGTGGTWAYEQYF,.,TRBV5-5,TRBJ2-7,TRBD1,17
TGTGCCAGCTCCCCCGGGACGGGGAACACTGAAGCTTTCTTT,CASSPGTGNTEAFF,.,TRBV18,TRBJ1-1,.,14
TGTGCCTGGAGTAGTCCTCGAGGGGCAGGGGAGCTGTTTTTT,CAWSSPRGAGELFF,.,TRBV30,TRBJ2-2,.,14
TGTGCCAGCAGAGGAACCGGGACAGGTACCTACGAGCAGTACTTC,CASRGTGTGTYEQYF,.,TRBV6-6,TRBJ2-7,TRBD1,15
TGTGCCAACGGTGCAGGACAGCTTGGTGAGCAGTTCTTC,CANGAGQLGEQFF,.,TRBV6-6,TRBJ2-1,.,13
TGTGCCAGCAGCACTAGAGGCGGTACTAGCACAGATACGCAGTATTTT,CASSTRGGTSTDTQYF,.,TRBV11-2,TRBJ2-3,.,16
TGTGCCAGCTCACCACAGCTAGCGGGGGGGTCCTACGAGCAGTACTTC,CASSPQLAGGSYEQYF,many,TRBV18,TRBJ2-7,TRBD2,16
TGCGCCAGCAGCTTGGTGGCAGGGGGCTATTCACCCCTCCACTTT,CASSLVAGGYSPLHF,.,TRBV5-1,TRBJ1-6,TRBD1,15
TGCAGCGGAGGGATGGGGGGGGCTCAGCCCCAGCATTTT,CSGGMGGAQPQHF,.,TRBV29-1,TRBJ1-5,.,13
TGTGCCAGCAGTTACTCAAACAGGGGGAATTCACCCCTCCACTTT,CASSYSNRGNSPLHF,.,TRBV6-5,TRBJ1-6,TRBD1,15
TGTGCCTGGAACCCCGGGTCCCACGAGCAGTACTTC,CAWNPGSHEQYF,once,TRBV30,TRBJ2-7,.,12
TGTGCCAGCTCACCTCAGGGACTACAAGAGACCCAGTACTTC,CASSPQGLQETQYF,.,TRBV18,TRBJ2-5,TRBD2,14
TGTGCCAGCAGTGAAGTAGGATACGAGCAGTACTTC,CASSEVGYEQYF,.,TRBV6-1,TRBJ2-7,.,12
TGTGCCAGCTCCCCCAGGGGGGCTTTAAACACCGGGGAGCTGTTTTTT,CASSPRGALNTGELFF,.,TRBV18,TRBJ2-2,.,16
TGTGCCAGCAGCTCTTCCGGGACAGGGTGGTACGAGCAGTACTTC,CASSSSGTGWYEQYF,few,TRBV5-6,TRBJ2-7,TRBD1,15
TGTGCCAGCAGTTTATTGGGACAGGGGAGACATTTT,CASSLLGQGRHF,.,TRBV28,TRBJ1-5,TRBD1,12
TGTGCCAGCAGCCTCCGTCGTTCCAACACTGAAGCTTTCTTT,CASSLRRSNTEAFF,.,TRBV7-2,TRBJ1-1,.,14
TGTGCCAGCAGCTTGGGGACAGGGGATGGATACAATGAGCAGTTCTTC,CASSLGTGDGYNEQFF,.,TRBV5-5,TRBJ2-1,TRBD1,16
TGTGCCAGCAGCCAAGTGGGACAGGCGGCTGAAGCTTTCTTT,CASSQVGQAAEAFF,.,TRBV14,TRBJ1-1,TRBD1,14
TGCAGTGCCCGGGGGGTGGGTTACGCTTTCTTT,CSARGVGYAFF,.,TRBV20-1,TRBJ1-1,.,11
TGTGCCAGCTTCCGGAGGGGTACCGAAAAACTGTTTTTT,CASFRRGTEKLFF,.,TRBV18,TRBJ1-4,.,13
TGTGCCAGCAGTGAACAGTTGAACACTGAAGCTTTCTTT,CASSEQLNTEAFF,.,TRBV6-4,TRBJ1-1,.,13
TGTGCCTGGAGTCCAGGACAGTCCCCTTCATATGGCTACACCTTC,CAWSPGQSPSYGYTF,.,TRBV30,TRBJ1-2,.,15
TGTGCCAGCAGCCCAGGGGGCGAGGGAGAGACCCAGTACTTC,CASSPGGEGETQYF,.,TRBV7-3,TRBJ2-5,TRBD1,14
TGTGCCAGTAGTCTCATCGGGGCGCCCCCTGAAGCTTTCTTT,CASSLIGAPPEAFF,.,TRBV19,TRBJ1-1,.,14
TGTGCCACCGCCGACCCCTCGGGGGGCGGGGAGCTGTTTTTT,CATADPSGGGELFF,.,TRBV19,TRBJ2-2,TRBD2,14
TGTGCCAGCAGCTTGGCAAGCTACGAGCAGTACTTC,CASSLASYEQYF,.,TRBV5-6,TRBJ2-7,.,12
TGTGCCAGTAGCCTCGGAGTCCCGTACGAGCAGTACTTC,CASSLGVPYEQYF,few,TRBV19,TRBJ2-7,.,13